Below, one TCR beta chain is given with its context. Only a few counts were recorded for this clonotype. Its cognate antigen has yet to be identified. Base qualities are not provided; no much larger clone lies one nucleotide away. The TCR beta CDR3 region was amplified from genomic DNA by two rounds of multiplex PCR. The first PCR round used primers specific to each TRBV and TRBJ gene, with sequences filed in Chinese patent CN105087789A. Universal primers were used in the second PCR round. The Roche High Pure PCR Template Preparation Kit was used to extract genomic DNA from frozen PBMCs. Paired-end sequencing with 151 bp reads was performed on the libraries using an Illumina HiSeq 3000. From the authors' description of their analysis: Raw reads lacking the multiplex PCR primer sequences were removed with CutAdapt. Using PEAR, the high-quality paired reads were merged into contigs. TRB V, D and J gene segments were assigned to each contig with MiXCR by alignment to reference sequences. To remove sequencing errors, CDR3 sequences were clustered according to base quality and sequence similarity. Shannon entropy, normalized by the natural log of the productive TCR sequence number, served as the measure of diversity. Clonality was defined as one minus Shannon entropy divided by the natural log of the number of unique clonotypes. Progression-free survival cut-offs for repertoire metrics were chosen using the Youden index of ROC curves, with analyses run in R 3.5.3. TCRdb reprocessed the public reads (quality trimming at Q25 with fastp, clone calling with MiXCR) and kept in-frame beta chains. Rows are combined by CDR3 protein, so each entry shows the most common genes and DNA. These V and J calls are TCRdb output, not the study's own analysis. The sample table contains approximately 25,000 distinct CDR3 sequences; only one count was recorded for around 46% of them. The ten top clones hold under 15% of the sample.

The data originate from a study of prognosis after radiotherapy for stage I lung cancer (dated by TCRdb to about 2021). Concerning the study at large: Between early 2018 and January 2019, 15 to 20 stage I NSCLC patients were enrolled in Nanjing, China. Around 15 patients had newly diagnosed primary stage I lung tumors, and about five had oligometastatic NSCLC after surgical resection of the primary tumor. Every patient was regarded as medically inoperable, because of comorbidities in more than 10 cases and refusal of surgery in seven or eight cases. Ages in the cohort of about a dozen men and five to seven women ranged from roughly 50 to 90 years, with a median of 74. Some 13 patients had adenocarcinoma and about seven had squamous cell carcinoma as the tumor histology. Image-guided IMRT or VMAT was used to deliver SBRT in 3 to 5 fractions at a biologically effective dose of at least 100 Gy. Concurrent therapy was not administered to any patient alongside SBRT. Four of the 19 patients developed distant metastases after SBRT, at a median of approximately 7 months; the other 15 showed no significant progression. Peripheral blood TCR beta repertoires were profiled in stage I NSCLC patients before and after stereotactic body radiotherapy, and the study then linked these repertoires to distant failure. The study sequenced around 40 blood samples from about 19 patients, one before and one after SBRT per patient. Results the study describes overall, beyond this receptor: A decrease in unique TCR clone counts was observed after SBRT (median around 9,800 before versus several thousand after; Wilcoxon paired P=0.011). None of the reported P values were adjusted for multiple comparisons. Post-SBRT Shannon entropy and its change from baseline were lower in patients who developed distant metastases; baseline Shannon entropy was not associated with metastases. The small cohort and short follow-up limited the study, so independent validation of the findings is needed. Whether the expanded TCR clones were tumor-specific was not determined. TRBV and TRBJ usage frequencies reportedly differed by metastasis status, in two V genes at baseline and in roughly nine V and two J genes after SBRT.

The CDR3, cysteine through phenylalanine, is 13 amino acids long. Just CDR3 DNA is preserved here, 39 bases in frame from base 1. The V and J ends are trimmed by 5 bases and 6 bases, leaving 14 bases between them. CDR1 and CDR2, looked up from the germline V gene, are SGHAT and FQNNGV. All patients had node-negative disease on CT and PET/CT, and none had a history of other malignancies or had previously received chemotherapy or radiotherapy. About 6.4 milliliters of peripheral venous blood were drawn into EDTA tubes at each of two time points. Ficoll-Paque Plus density-gradient centrifugation was used to isolate PBMCs. Samples were stored at -80°C immediately after collection until analysis.

The chain couples TRBV11-2 to TRBJ2-7, and TRBD1 may be the D gene, going by 5 matching bases. The input for sequencing was PBMCs, taken before or after stereotactic body radiation therapy (not recorded which). The clonotype was recovered from a donor aged 50 or older with non-small cell lung cancer. The nucleotides are TGTGCCAGCAGCATCGACAGATTGGCCGAGCAGTACTTC. This gives the protein CASSIDRLAEQYF. The variable domain in full, with residues beyond the CDR3 obtained from the reference TRBV11-2 and TRBJ2-7 genes, is EAGVAQSPRYKIIEKRQSVAFWCNPISGHATLYWYQQILGQGPKLLIQFQNNGVVDDSQLPKDRFSAERLKGVDSTLKIQPAKLEDSAVYLCASSIDRLAEQYFGPGTRLTVT.